The 12 T cell receptor beta chains below all came from one sample that was sequenced in a study of cytomegalovirus exposure and HLA in healthy donors. Primers for the PCR totalled 60 Vbeta and 13 Jbeta. The assay was immunoSEQ multiplex PCR, and TCRdb's table has in-frame clones only and misses some. This repertoire includes about 130,000 clones. The specimen sequenced was PBMCs. The receptors shown here come from a man aged 25 to 40 in good health and CMV-seronegative.

The chain couples TRBV29-1 to TRBJ1-2; TRBD1 is a possible D gene (6 bases). Trimming stripped 6 bases from V and 4 bases from J, with 24 bases between. Germline-derived CDR1 and CDR2 are SQVTM and ANQGSEA. The CDR3 length is 16 residues. The CDR3 DNA follows: TGCAGCGTCGGGGATCTTGACAGGCAAATGTCCTATGGCTACACCTTC. Translation gives CSVGDLDRQMSYGYTF. The variable domain in full, with the rest retrieved from reference TRBV29-1 and TRBJ1-2, is SAVISQKPSRDICQRGTSLTIQCQVDSQVTMMFWYRQQPGQSLTLIATANQGSEATYESGFVIDKFPISRPNLTFSTLTVSNMSPEDSSIYLCSVGDLDRQMSYGYTFGSGTRLTVV.

V and J are TRBV5-1 and TRBJ1-2; D uncertain. CDR3 size: 13 residues. V dropped 0 bases and J dropped 5 bases, with 8 bases sitting between them. Germline V lookup: CDR1 SGHRS, CDR2 YFSETQ. The CDR3 here is CASSLDGYYGYTF. The CDR3 DNA reads TGCGCCAGCAGCTTGGACGGGTATTATGGCTACACCTTC.

The V gene is TRBV30, the J gene TRBJ1-2, with a weak D call TRBD1 (6 bases). V lost 2 bases to trimming and J lost 8 bases, with 12 bases between them. Germline assignment: CDR1 GTSNPN and CDR2 SVGIG (reference sequence). The CDR3 spans 12 residues. The CDR3 loop reads CAWSRQDMGYTF. CDR3 nucleotide sequence: TGTGCCTGGAGTAGACAGGACATGGGCTACACCTTC.

The CDR3 spells CASSLPPGTSGMSSYNEQFF. In DNA, the CDR3 is TGCGCCAGCAGCTTGCCCCCCGGGACTAGCGGGATGAGCTCCTACAATGAGCAGTTCTTC. This chain connects TRBV5-1 to TRBJ2-1; 13 bases line up with TRBD2. Germline V gene sequence: CDR1 SGHRS, CDR2 YFSETQ. This CDR3 is 20 amino acids long. The trim removed 1 base at V and 0 bases at J, leaving 10 bases unmatched.

V and J are TRBV7-3 and TRBJ2-7; D possibly corresponds to TRBD1 (6 bases). V was trimmed by 2 bases and J by 0 bases, leaving 11 bases between them. Germline V gene sequence: CDR1 SGHTA, CDR2 FQGTGA. The CDR3 has 15 residues. The CDR3 DNA reads TGTGCCAGCAGCTTATTGAGGGACACCTCCTACGAGCAGTACTTC. This codes for CASSLLRDTSYEQYF.

This chain connects TRBV7-8 to TRBJ2-7, with 9 bases identical to TRBD2. The CDR3 is 16 residues long. The V and J ends lost 1 base and 0 bases, in that order; junction bases with no gene match: 4. From germline, CDR1 is SGHVS and CDR2 FQNEAQ. CDR3 sequence: CASSLETSGISYEQYF. CDR3 DNA sequence: TGTGCCAGCAGCTTAGAGACTAGCGGTATCTCCTACGAGCAGTACTTC.

This chain links TRBV7-9 with TRBJ1-2; D unclear. The length of the CDR3 is 14 residues. Germline V gene sequence: CDR1 SEHNR, CDR2 FQNEAQ (reference sequence). V was shortened by 7 bases and J by 2 bases, with 14 bases between the two germline ends. As DNA, the CDR3 is TGTGCCAGCATCCCACGAGGACTGAACTATGGCTACACCTTC. Translating gives CASIPRGLNYGYTF.

The chain couples TRBV6-5 to TRBJ2-1; D unresolved. The CDR3 length is 13 residues. The V gene lost 10 bases and the J gene lost 6 bases, with 16 bases spanning the gap. Germline V gives CDR1 MNHEY, CDR2 SVGAGI. As DNA, the CDR3 is TGTGCCACCCGACCATTGTCGGGCAATGAGCAGTTCTTC. It translates to CATRPLSGNEQFF.

On this clone: Other DNA sequences from this sample encode an identical CDR3 as well. V and J are TRBV2 and TRBJ2-1, with 8 bases aligning to TRBD1. CDR1 is SNHLY, CDR2 FYNNEI, per germline. The CDR3 consists of 14 residues. V shed 6 bases, J shed 7 bases, and the junction held 8 bases outside the gene matches. The CDR3 is CASSSRTGRNEQFF. CDR3 DNA: TGTGCCAGCAGCTCACGGACAGGGAGGAATGAGCAGTTCTTC.

The genes are TRBV28 and TRBJ1-2; 7 bases are shared with TRBD1. CDR3 size: 15 residues. The germline gives CDR1 MDHEN, CDR2 SYDVKM. Trimming at V came to 0 bases and at J to 8 bases, leaving 9 bases not matched to a gene. CDR3: CASSLWGQSNLGYTF. In nucleotides, the CDR3 is TGTGCCAGCAGTTTATGGGGACAGTCCAACCTGGGCTACACCTTC.

This chain connects TRBV7-8 to TRBJ1-1, with D unclear. CDR1 is SGHVS, CDR2 FQNEAQ, per germline. The CDR3 consists of 14 residues. Trimming took 4 bases from V and 0 from J, leaving 9 bases between them. The CDR3 region is CASSWSSMNTEAFF. CDR3 DNA sequence: TGTGCCAGCAGCTGGTCCAGTATGAACACTGAAGCTTTCTTT.

This clone is deemed medium-sized by its frequency. V is TRBV10-3 and J is TRBJ2-6; 13 bases match TRBD2. The V gene's germline CDR1 is ENHRY and CDR2 SYGVKD. With 2 bases clipped from V and 0 bases from J, the junction kept 7 bases outside the gene matches. CDR3 length: 20 residues. CDR3 residues: CAISEPRTSGGFSGANVLTF. The CDR3 region has the DNA TGTGCCATCAGTGAGCCCCGGACTAGCGGGGGTTTCTCTGGGGCCAACGTCCTGACTTTC.